What follows are 10 T cell receptor beta chains derived from one specimen sequenced in a study of sequential checkpoint blockade in melanoma. Using immunoSEQ multiplex PCR, the repertoire was profiled, and TCRdb retains in-frame clones only, with some absent. Here the sample spans around 30,000 clones, around 82% being singletons. Treatment given: randomized to nivolumab then ipilimumab (arm A) or the reverse (arm B). Sequenced here: CD8+ T cells sorted from blood (inferred from file names), sampled from a patient given nivolumab and ipilimumab in sequence. These TCRs come from a human donor with melanoma.

This clone was counted a single time. The chain is built from TRBV7-9 and TRBJ2-1; no definite D call. Germline CDR1 and CDR2: SEHNR and FQNEAQ (reference sequence). There are 13 residues in the CDR3. Trimming pared 3 bases from V and 8 bases from J, leaving 11 bases between. Here the CDR3 DNA reads TGTGCCAGCAGCTTTTTTATGGGCGATGAGCAGTTCTTC. As protein: CASSFFMGDEQFF.

The V call is TRBV5-1, the J call TRBJ2-3; the match to TRBD1 covers 7 bases. Germline lookup yields CDR1 SGHRS and CDR2 YFSETQ. V gave up 4 bases and J gave up 0 bases; unmatched junction bases: 5. The CDR3 runs 15 residues. CDR3 protein: CASSARDRSTDTQYF. In DNA, the CDR3 is TGCGCCAGCAGCGCTAGGGACAGAAGCACAGATACGCAGTATTTT.

Comments on this clone: In the same sample, other DNA sequences code for this CDR3. The V call is TRBV11-2, the J call TRBJ1-2; D is undetermined. The CDR3 has 13 residues. Trimming cost V 0 bases and J 4 bases, with 6 bases left between them. From germline, CDR1 is SGHAT and CDR2 FQNNGV. The CDR3 nucleotides read TGTGCCAGCAGCTTAGAAGGCGGCTATGGCTACACCTTC. Translation gives CASSLEGGYGYTF.

This clone has a single count. This chain uses TRBV18 with TRBJ1-2, with TRBD1 identical over 8 bases. The ends lost 2 bases at V and 1 base at J; junction bases unmatched: 6. The CDR3 totals 16 residues. The germline CDR1 and CDR2 sequences are KGHSH and LQKENI. The CDR3 sequence: CASSPAGTGINYGYTF. In DNA, the CDR3 is TGTGCCAGCTCACCAGCCGGGACAGGAATTAACTATGGCTACACCTTC.

The chain recombines TRBV6-4 with TRBJ2-2; 7 bases map to TRBD2. This CDR3 contains 16 residues. Germline trimming cut 0 bases from V and 5 bases from J; bases unmatched to any gene: 6. Per the germline V gene, CDR1 is MRHNA and CDR2 is SNTAGT. As DNA, the CDR3 is TGTGCCAGCAGTGACTCGAACCTAGCGGTTACCGGGGAGCTGTTTTTT. Translating it yields CASSDSNLAVTGELFF.

This clone was seen a handful of times. The V call is TRBV7-9, the J call TRBJ1-3; 9 nucleotides align to TRBD1. CDR3 size: 14 residues. With 5 bases clipped from V and 6 bases from J, the junction kept 5 bases outside the gene matches. Germline V lookup: CDR1 SEHNR, CDR2 FQNEAQ (reference sequence). CDR3 coding DNA: TGTGCCAGCAGCACCCGGACAGGGGTAAACACCATATATTTT. Amino acids: CASSTRTGVNTIYF.

This clone is a singleton in its sample. CDR3 DNA: TGTGCCAGCAGCTCGGGACAATCCTACGAGCAGTACTTC. Amino acids: CASSSGQSYEQYF. The chain uses TRBV28 and TRBJ2-7; possibly TRBD1 for D (6 bases). V lost 6 bases and J lost 1, with 10 bases in between. Germline V CDR1 and CDR2: MDHEN, SYDVKM. The CDR3 extends over 13 amino acids.

CDR3 sequence: CASSLVTAGAPPTQYF. The CDR3 DNA sequence: TGTGCCAGCAGCTTAGTAACAGCGGGAGCCCCACCTACGCAGTATTTT. This chain connects TRBV13 to TRBJ2-3; TRBD2 matches at 8 bases. The CDR3 sequence is 16 residues long. The V segment lost 1 base and the J segment 8 bases; nucleotides outside the gene matches: 11. Germline lookup yields CDR1 PRHDT and CDR2 FYEKMQ (reference sequence).

This clone appeared a few times. The chain employs TRBV6-4 and TRBJ1-2, with a weak D call TRBD1 (6 bases). Germline assignment: CDR1 MRHNA and CDR2 SNTAGT. Trimming pared 6 bases from V and 7 bases from J, leaving 12 bases between. The CDR3 consists of 12 residues. The CDR3 DNA follows: TGTGCCAGCAGGGCCAGGGGCGGTGGCTACACCTTC. This sequence encodes CASRARGGGYTF.

CDR3 sequence (DNA): TGTGCCAGCAGTTCCCCCGGACAGGGAAACTATGGCTACACCTTC. Its translation is CASSSPGQGNYGYTF. The chain combines TRBV27 with TRBJ1-2, with TRBD1 matching over 8 bases. CDR1 and CDR2 (germline): MNHEY, SMNVEV (reference sequence). CDR3 size: 15 residues. The V segment lost 4 bases and the J segment 2 bases; nucleotides outside the gene matches: 6.